Below, 5 T cell receptor beta chains from the same sample are listed, as sequenced in a study of blood T cells in healthy people across ages. With a J-beta primer mix and a sample-barcoded 5' primer, a second PCR ran about 7 to 12 cycles. TCRdb recomputed calls from the 5' RACE reads with MiXCR, one row per CDR3 protein. The table records roughly 1,300,000 distinct CDR3 sequences, 45% to 70% of them present only once. Sequenced: blood. The receptors shown here come from a man younger than 35 in good health.

This rearrangement joins TRBV9 to TRBJ2-1, with TRBD2 identical over 11 bases. Germline V lookup: CDR1 SGDLS, CDR2 YYNGEE. The V gene end was trimmed by 0 bases and the J gene end by 8 bases; junction bases not matched to a gene: 13. The CDR3 has 18 amino acids. The CDR3 sequence: CASSVGFLAGGSWYEQFF. DNA of the CDR3: TGTGCCAGCAGCGTAGGTTTTCTAGCGGGAGGATCTTGGTATGAGCAGTTCTTC.

The gene calls are TRBV7-2 and TRBJ1-2, with TRBD1 matching 8 bases. CDR3 length: 16 amino acids. The germline V gene has CDR1 SGHTA and CDR2 FQGNSA. With V trimmed by 1 base and J by 8 bases, 12 bases remained unmatched. As DNA, the CDR3 is TGTGCCAGCAGCTTAGTGGCTGCAGGACAGGGTAAGGGCTACACCTTC. Its protein product is CASSLVAAGQGKGYTF.

The chain combines TRBV7-9 with TRBJ2-2; D not certain. The germline gives CDR1 SEHNR, CDR2 FQNEAQ (reference sequence). V lost 5 bases, J lost 7 bases, and 8 bases lay in between. The CDR3 consists of 12 residues. CDR3 nucleotides: TGTGCCAGCAGCGACGGACGCGGGGAGCTGTTTTTT. It specifies CASSDGRGELFF.

This rearrangement joins TRBV20-1 to TRBJ1-2; TRBD1 is a possible D gene (5 bases). Deletions cut 6 bases from V and 2 bases from J, with 13 bases between. CDR3 length: 13 residues. Looked up from germline, CDR1 is DFQATT and CDR2 is SNEGSKA (reference sequence). CDR3 bases: TGCAGTGCAAAAGGGCAGGGAAACTATGGCTACACCTTC. Translated, it gives CSAKGQGNYGYTF.

This clonotype was observed a few times. V usage is TRBV7-2 and J usage is TRBJ2-7; TRBD2 agrees at 11 bases. The CDR3 spans 11 residues. Per germline, CDR1 SGHTA and CDR2 FQGNSA. With 4 bases clipped from V and 11 bases from J, the junction kept 1 base outside the gene matches. CDR3 nucleotides: TGTGCCAGCAGCTCGGGACTAGCGGAGTACTTC. Residues: CASSSGLAEYF.